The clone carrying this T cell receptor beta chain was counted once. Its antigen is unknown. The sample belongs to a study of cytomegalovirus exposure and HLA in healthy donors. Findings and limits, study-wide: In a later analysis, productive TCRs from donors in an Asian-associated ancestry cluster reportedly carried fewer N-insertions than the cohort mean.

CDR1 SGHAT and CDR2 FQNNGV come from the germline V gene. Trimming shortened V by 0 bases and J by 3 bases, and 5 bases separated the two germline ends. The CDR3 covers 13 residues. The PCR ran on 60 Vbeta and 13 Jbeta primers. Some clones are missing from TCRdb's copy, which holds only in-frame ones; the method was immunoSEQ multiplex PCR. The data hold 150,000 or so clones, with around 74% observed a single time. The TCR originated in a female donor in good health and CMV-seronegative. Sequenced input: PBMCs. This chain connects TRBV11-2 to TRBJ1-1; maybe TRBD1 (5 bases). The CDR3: CASSLETDTEAFF. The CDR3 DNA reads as TGTGCCAGCAGCTTAGAGACAGACACTGAAGCTTTCTTT.